A selection of T cell receptor beta chains follows, all from one sample in a study of shared clonotypes between healthy human individuals. Some clones are missing from TCRdb's copy, which holds only in-frame ones; the method was immunoSEQ multiplex PCR. Of hundreds of thousands of clones in the sample, 96% were seen once. Sequenced input: naive CD8+ T cells sorted from blood. All receptors derive from a woman in her 30s in good health. Both conserved end residues are part of each CDR3.

CDR3aa	len	v_gene	j_gene
CASSLQGAYEQYF	13	TRBV28	TRBJ2-7
CASSLLGQAPQPQHF	15	TRBV27	TRBJ1-5
CASSFRAGGYQETQYF	16	TRBV27	TRBJ2-5
CASSESGTGSEQYF	14	TRBV6-1	TRBJ2-7
CASSERDYNTGELFF	15	TRBV28	TRBJ2-2
CASSPLHGGTDTQYF	15	TRBV27	TRBJ2-3
CASRPTGAETYEQYF	15	TRBV6-1	TRBJ2-7
CASSFGGGFAYEQYF	15	TRBV5-4	TRBJ2-7
CASSRTGTEAFF	12	TRBV9	TRBJ1-1
CASSYLDTKNLYGYTF	16	TRBV6-5	TRBJ1-2
CSVEDTGELFF	11	TRBV29-1	TRBJ2-2
CAISDSGQGVYEQYF	15	TRBV10-3	TRBJ2-7
CASIPGTGGYEQYF	14	TRBV28	TRBJ2-7
CASQTGQGYTIYF	13	TRBV19	TRBJ1-3
CASSFILVEARYQETQYF	18	TRBV28	TRBJ2-5
CASRSGSSPYNEQFF	15	TRBV6-1	TRBJ2-1
CASSDGRNPYEQYF	14	TRBV2	TRBJ2-7
CASSPQYGTGELFF	14	TRBV27	TRBJ2-2
CASSTRPGRVAFF	13	TRBV27	TRBJ1-1
CSVESSAESSGNTIYF	16	TRBV29-1	TRBJ1-3
CASSFGTGYSNQPQHF	16	TRBV7-9	TRBJ1-5
CASSLAHRGHQETQYF	16	TRBV7-4	TRBJ2-5
CASSESPSTDTQYF	14	TRBV28	TRBJ2-3
CASSVGEGREQYF	13	TRBV9	TRBJ2-7
CSVEGNKNIQYF	12	TRBV29-1	TRBJ2-4
CASSPGGRLAWVNYNEQFF	19	TRBV13	TRBJ2-1
CASSTSGSLTSATQYF	16	TRBV5-1	TRBJ2-5
CASSHWTGPGELFF	14	TRBV6-5	TRBJ2-2
CAIGNSGRGSEQYF	14	TRBV5-4	.
CASSWTGGNTDTQYF	15	TRBV6-5	TRBJ2-3
CASARLVTDTQYF	13	TRBV9	TRBJ2-3
CASRPQGRRTEAFF	14	TRBV28	TRBJ1-1
CASSMGVAVVSSYEQYF	17	TRBV19	TRBJ2-7
CASSFGTEGYEQYF	14	TRBV27	TRBJ2-7
CASSPRVGALEQYF	14	TRBV27	TRBJ2-7
CASSLSTGGRAFF	13	TRBV4-1	TRBJ1-1
CASSYSIGVASYEQYF	16	TRBV6-5	TRBJ2-7
CASSLYTDTQYF	12	TRBV11-2	TRBJ2-3
CASRLSGWGRDYGYTF	16	TRBV5-4	TRBJ1-2
CASAWGEGSADTQYF	15	TRBV19	TRBJ2-3
CASSLGKLRGRPRNEQFF	18	TRBV7-9	TRBJ2-1
CASSLPSGEQYF	12	TRBV27	TRBJ2-7
CASSAKSTDTQYF	13	TRBV10-1	TRBJ2-3
CASSSSTSYEQYF	13	TRBV4-1	.
CASSYGGNTDTQYF	14	TRBV6-6	TRBJ2-3
CASRTGENTGELFF	14	TRBV27	TRBJ2-2
CASSLGATSTDTQYF	15	TRBV11-2	TRBJ2-3
CASSLTPGQGLGAEAFF	17	TRBV28	TRBJ1-1
CASRPSGANVLTF	13	TRBV27	TRBJ2-6
CASSLWTSGSTGELFF	16	TRBV5-6	TRBJ2-2
CASSVNSLNYGYTF	14	TRBV9	TRBJ1-2
CACSGNSYEQYF	12	TRBV19	TRBJ2-7
CASTKGYDEQFF	12	TRBV28	TRBJ2-1
CASSSATGGEEDTQYF	16	TRBV27	TRBJ2-3
CASRNDGELFF	11	TRBV11-3	TRBJ2-2